These T cell receptor beta chains were read from a single sample in a study of shared clonotypes between healthy human individuals. The assay was immunoSEQ multiplex PCR, and TCRdb's table has in-frame clones only and misses some. This table holds a few hundred thousand clones, roughly 96% found once. Sequenced material: memory CD8+ T cells sorted from blood. These receptors were obtained from a man in his thirties or forties in good health. Both conserved end residues are part of each CDR3. Each record gives: V gene, CDR3 protein.

TRBV25-1,CASSTTGTGNTEAFF
TRBV11-2,CASSLGGRDGGIDTQYF
TRBV5-1,CASSLQPVGVADTQYF
TRBV4-2,CASSQTYEQYF
TRBV14,CASSRSNTNTGELFF
TRBV29-1,CSAIDRETGTYEQYF
TRBV6-1,CASSDRWGTQYF
TRBV18,CASSPPLAGAGNEQFF
TRBV5-6,CASRLGLAGVADTQYF
TRBV14,CASSQAGFHFYNEQFF
TRBV28,CASSQYPALSNQPQHF
TRBV7-9,CASSPGINQPQHF
TRBV14,CASSRGGGAGYGYTF